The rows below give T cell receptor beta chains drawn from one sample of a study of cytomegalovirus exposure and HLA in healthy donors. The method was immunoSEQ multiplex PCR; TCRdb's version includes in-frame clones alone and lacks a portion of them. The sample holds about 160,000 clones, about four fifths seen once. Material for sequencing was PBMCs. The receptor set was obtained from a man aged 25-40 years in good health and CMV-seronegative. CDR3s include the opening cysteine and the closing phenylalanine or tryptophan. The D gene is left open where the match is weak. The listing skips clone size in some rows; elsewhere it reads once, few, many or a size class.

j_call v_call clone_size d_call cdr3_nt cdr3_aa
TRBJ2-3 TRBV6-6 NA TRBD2 TGTGCCAGCAGAGAACTAGCGGGAAGCACAGATACGCAGTATTTT CASRELAGSTDTQYF
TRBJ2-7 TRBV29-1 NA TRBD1 TGCAGCGCAGGACAGGGGGCGAGCGACGAGCAGTACTTC CSAGQGASDEQYF
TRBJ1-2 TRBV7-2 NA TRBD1 TGTGCCAGCAGCTCTAGGGGACAGGGAGGGGGCTACACCTTC CASSSRGQGGGYTF
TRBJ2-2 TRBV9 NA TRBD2 TGTGCCAGCAGCCGACCGGGACTAGCGGGCGGGGAGCTGTTTTTT CASSRPGLAGGELFF
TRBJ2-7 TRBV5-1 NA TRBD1 TGCGCCAGCAGCTTACGGACAGGGCTCGAGCAGTACTTC CASSLRTGLEQYF
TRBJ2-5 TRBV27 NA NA TGTGCCAGCAGTTTATCCGGGGTACATCGGGGGGAGACCCAGTACTTC CASSLSGVHRGETQYF
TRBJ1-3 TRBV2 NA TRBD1 TGTGCCAGCAGCACTTCTACAGGGGGTGGAAACACCATATATTTT CASSTSTGGGNTIYF
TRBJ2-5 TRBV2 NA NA TGTGCCAGAGACAGGATAGATCAAGAGACCCAGTACTTC CARDRIDQETQYF
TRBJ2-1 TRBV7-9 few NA TGTGCCAGCAGCCACGGGACTCCTTACCCTGAGCAGTTCTTC CASSHGTPYPEQFF
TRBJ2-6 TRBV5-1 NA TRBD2 TGCGCCAGCAGTAGTTATGGGTCGGGACTAGTCTCTGTAGGGGCCAACGTCCTGACTTTC CASSSYGSGLVSVGANVLTF
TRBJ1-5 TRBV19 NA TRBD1 TGTGCCAGTAGGCTGACAGGGGTGCATCAGCCCCAGCATTTT CASRLTGVHQPQHF
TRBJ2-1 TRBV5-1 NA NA TGCGCCAGCAGCTTGGCCTCAGGGAGGAATGAGCAGTTCTTC CASSLASGRNEQFF
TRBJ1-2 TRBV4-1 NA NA TGCGCCAGCAGCCAACCCCAGATGGTGATCTTC CASSQPQMVIF
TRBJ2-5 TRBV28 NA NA TGTGCCAGCAGCCCAGTGGAGGGTGCGGTTGGGGAGCAGTACTTC CASSPVEGAVGEQYF
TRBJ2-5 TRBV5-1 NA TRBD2 TGCGCCAGCAGCGAGGGACTAGCGGGGGGAGAGACCCAGTACTTC CASSEGLAGGETQYF
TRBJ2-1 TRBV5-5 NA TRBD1 TGTGCCAGCAGCTCCCGGGACAGGACCTACAATGAGCAGTTCTTC CASSSRDRTYNEQFF
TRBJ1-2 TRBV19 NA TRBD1 TGTGCCAGTTGGGACAGCCCTATCTATGGCTACACCTTC CASWDSPIYGYTF
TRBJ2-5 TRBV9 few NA TGTGCCAGCAGCGTGGACGGGGTCAGGGAGACCCAGTACTTC CASSVDGVRETQYF
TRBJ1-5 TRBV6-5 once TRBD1 TGTGCCAGTCGACAGGGCGGGAATCAGCCCCAGCATTTT CASRQGGNQPQHF
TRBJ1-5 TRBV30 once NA TGTGCCTGGTCCCAGGGTAGAGGACAGCCCCAGCATTTT CAWSQGRGQPQHF
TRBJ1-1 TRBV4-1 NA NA TGCGCCAGCAGCGCTGGGTTTCGATGGAGGCGGTCAGAAGCTTTCTTT CASSAGFRWRRSEAFF
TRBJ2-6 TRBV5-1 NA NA TGCGCCAGCAGCGTGGGGGGGCTCGGGGCCAACGTCCTGACTTTC CASSVGGLGANVLTF
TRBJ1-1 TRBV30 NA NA TGTGCCTGGAAAAGTGTGGGAGGAGCTTTCTTT CAWKSVGGAFF
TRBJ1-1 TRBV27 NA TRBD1 TGTGCCAGCAAATCTGACAGGGGTGGGAACACTGAAGCTTTCTTT CASKSDRGGNTEAFF
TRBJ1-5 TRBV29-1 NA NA TGCAGCGTTGCCCAGGGTAACGGCAATCAGCCCCAGCATTTT CSVAQGNGNQPQHF
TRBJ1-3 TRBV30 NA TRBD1 TGTGCCAGCAGGACAGGGTTCTCTGGAAACACCATATATTTT CASRTGFSGNTIYF
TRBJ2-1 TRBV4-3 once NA TGCGCCAGCAGCCAAGTTAGCGGGACAGCGCTATACAATGAGCAGTTCTTC CASSQVSGTALYNEQFF
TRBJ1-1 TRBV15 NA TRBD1 TGTGCCACCCTGGATAGGGACAGTGAAGCTTTCTTT CATLDRDSEAFF
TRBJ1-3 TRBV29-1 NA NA TGCAGCGTCTTCCCGGGGGAGGGAAACACCATATATTTT CSVFPGEGNTIYF
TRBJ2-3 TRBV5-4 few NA TGTGCCAGCAGCTTGCTCAGGGGCACAGATACGCAGTATTTT CASSLLRGTDTQYF
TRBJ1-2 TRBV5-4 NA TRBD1 TGTGCCAGCAGCCCCGGACAGGGCAGGTTGTACTATGGCTACACCTTC CASSPGQGRLYYGYTF
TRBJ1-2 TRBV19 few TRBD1 TGTGCCAGTACCCTGGGACAGAATAACTATGGCTACACCTTC CASTLGQNNYGYTF
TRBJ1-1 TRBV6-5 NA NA TGTGCCAGCAGTTACTCGACCTCCCCAGGGCGGGAAGCTTTCTTT CASSYSTSPGREAFF
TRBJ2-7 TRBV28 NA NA TGTGCCAGCAGTTCTCCTTCGGAGTCTGTCGGCGAGCAGTACTTC CASSSPSESVGEQYF
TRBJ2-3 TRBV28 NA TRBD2 TGTGCCAGCAAGCGGGAAGATACGCAGTATTTT CASKREDTQYF
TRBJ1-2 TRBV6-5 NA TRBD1 TGTGCCAGCAGGACCCGGACAGGAGGAGGCTACACCTTC CASRTRTGGGYTF
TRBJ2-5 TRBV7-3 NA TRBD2 TGTGCCAGCAGCTTAACCTGGGGGGGTCAAGAGACCCAGTACTTC CASSLTWGGQETQYF
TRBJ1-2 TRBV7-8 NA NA TGTGCCAGCAGCTCCAGGGCAGGGGAGGGTGGCTACACCTTC CASSSRAGEGGYTF
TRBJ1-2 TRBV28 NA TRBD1 TGTGCCAGCAGGGAGGGACAGGGGTATGGCTACACCTTC CASREGQGYGYTF
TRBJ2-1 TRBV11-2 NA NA TGTGCCAGCAGCCCCCTACGAGGCGTCTACAATGAGCAGTTCTTC CASSPLRGVYNEQFF
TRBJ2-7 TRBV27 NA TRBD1 TGTGCCAGCAGTACCCGGGACAGCATCTCCTACGAGCAGTACTTC CASSTRDSISYEQYF
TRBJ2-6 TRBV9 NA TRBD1 TGTGCCAGCAGCTCACCTCCAAGGCGGGACAGGGTACCCGGCGGGGCCAACGTCCTGACTTTC CASSSPPRRDRVPGGANVLTF
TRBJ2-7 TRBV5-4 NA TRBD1 TGTGCCAGCACCCCCGGGACAGGCAAACTCTACGAGCAGTACTTC CASTPGTGKLYEQYF
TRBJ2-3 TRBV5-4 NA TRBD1 TGTGCCAGCAGCCGGTCCGGGACAGGGCAGGGTGATACGCAGTATTTT CASSRSGTGQGDTQYF
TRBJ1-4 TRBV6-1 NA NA TGTGCCGGTAAAACAGGGAACGATGAAAAACTGTTTTTT CAGKTGNDEKLFF
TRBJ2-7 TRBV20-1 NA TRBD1 TGCAGTGCCCGGGACAGTTACGAGCAGTACTTC CSARDSYEQYF
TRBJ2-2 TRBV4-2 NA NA TGTGCCAGCAGCCAAGAAGACAGACCCTACACCGGGGAGCTGTTTTTT CASSQEDRPYTGELFF
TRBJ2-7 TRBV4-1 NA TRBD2 TGCGCCAGCAGCCACGGGACTAGCGTCGTCTACGAGCAGTACTTC CASSHGTSVVYEQYF
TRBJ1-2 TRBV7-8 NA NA TGTGCCAGCAGCTCGGACAGCTATGGCTACACCTTC CASSSDSYGYTF
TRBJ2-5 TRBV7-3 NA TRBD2 TGTGCCAGCAGTTTGAGACCCGCGGGAGTTGGGGTGTTGGGGGACCAGTACTTC CASSLRPAGVGVLGDQYF
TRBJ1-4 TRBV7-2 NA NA TGTGCCAGCAGCCCGGACATGGCAACTAATGAAAAACTGTTTTTT CASSPDMATNEKLFF
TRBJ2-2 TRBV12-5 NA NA TGTGCTAGTGGTTTGCAGGTTGGGCCTGGGAACACCGGGGAGCTGTTTTTT CASGLQVGPGNTGELFF
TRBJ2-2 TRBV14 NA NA TGTGCCAGCAGCCCTTACTCCACCGGGGAGCTGTTTTTT CASSPYSTGELFF
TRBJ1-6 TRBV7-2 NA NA TGTGCCAGCAGCTTACCGACGGGGTCTAATTCACCCCTCCACTTT CASSLPTGSNSPLHF
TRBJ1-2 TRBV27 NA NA TGTGCCAGCAGTTCGTCCCGACTCAGTTACGGCTACACCTTC CASSSSRLSYGYTF
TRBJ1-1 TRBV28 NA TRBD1 TGTGCCAGCAGTTTAATCTTGGGACAGGAAGCTTTCTTT CASSLILGQEAFF
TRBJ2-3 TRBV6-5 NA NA TGTGCCAGCAGTCCGACTACCCCTGATACGCAGTATTTT CASSPTTPDTQYF
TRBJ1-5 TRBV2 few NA TGTGCCAGCAGTGTTGGCAGGGAGGGAAGACAGCCCCAGCATTTT CASSVGREGRQPQHF